This T cell receptor beta chain is from a study of T-cell reconstitution after alpha-beta-depleted transplantation in children. Overall study results and limits: About two months after transplant, alpha-beta T cells reportedly came from several hundred expanded graft clones.

This clonotype was counted at least ten times. The antigen is not known. The TCRbeta library incorporated unique molecular identifiers. TCRdb processed the PCR reads anew with MiXCR; each CDR3 protein has one entry. This sample carries some 70,000 distinct CDR3 sequences, roughly 4.5% of them seen once, and the ten largest clones take under 20%. The clonotype comes from a boy in the first two years of life who had a stem cell transplant for acute myeloid leukemia, so the T cells may come from the graft donor. The sample here was PBMCs, mostly from graft donor cells, taken 180 days after TCRalphabeta/CD19-depleted stem cell transplant.

The CDR3 reads CASSRFSPQGGNTEAFF. CDR3 sequence (DNA): TGTGCCAGCTCAAGGTTCTCCCCACAGGGAGGGAACACTGAAGCTTTCTTT. The genes are TRBV18 and TRBJ1-1; maybe TRBD1 (6 bases). This CDR3 spans 17 amino acids. Trimming stripped 5 bases from V and 1 base from J, with 20 bases between. From germline, CDR1 is KGHSH and CDR2 LQKENI.